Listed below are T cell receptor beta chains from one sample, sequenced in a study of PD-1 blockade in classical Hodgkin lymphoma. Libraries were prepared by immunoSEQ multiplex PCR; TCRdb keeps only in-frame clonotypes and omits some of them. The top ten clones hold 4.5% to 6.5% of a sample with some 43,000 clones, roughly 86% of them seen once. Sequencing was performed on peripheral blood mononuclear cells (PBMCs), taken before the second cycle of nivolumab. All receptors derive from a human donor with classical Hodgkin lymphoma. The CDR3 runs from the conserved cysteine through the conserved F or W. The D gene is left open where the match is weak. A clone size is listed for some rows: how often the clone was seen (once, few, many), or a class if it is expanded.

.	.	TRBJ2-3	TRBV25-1	CASSEGQGFANTQYF	TGTGCCAGCAGTGAAGGGCAGGGATTCGCAAATACGCAGTATTTT
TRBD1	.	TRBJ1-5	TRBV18	CASSPGQAHLTQPQHF	TGTGCCAGCTCACCAGGACAGGCCCACTTAACTCAGCCCCAGCATTTT
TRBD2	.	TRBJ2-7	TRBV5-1	CASRGGLAGYEQYF	TGCGCCAGCAGGGGGGGGCTAGCGGGCTACGAGCAGTACTTC
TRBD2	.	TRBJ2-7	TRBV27	CASSSTSGVPYEQYF	TGTGCCAGCAGTTCGACTAGCGGGGTCCCCTACGAGCAGTACTTC
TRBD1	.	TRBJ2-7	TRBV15	CATSSGTGSYEQYF	TGTGCCACCAGCTCCGGGACAGGGTCCTACGAGCAGTACTTC
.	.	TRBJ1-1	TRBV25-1	CASSELGMNTEAFF	TGTGCCAGCAGTGAATTAGGTATGAACACTGAAGCTTTCTTT
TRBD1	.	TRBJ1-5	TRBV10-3	CATGMTGDNQPQHF	TGTGCCACGGGGATGACAGGGGACAATCAGCCCCAGCATTTT
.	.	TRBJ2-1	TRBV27	CASSLWSSYNEQFF	TGTGCCAGCAGTTTATGGAGCTCCTACAATGAGCAGTTCTTC
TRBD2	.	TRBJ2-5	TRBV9	CASSARGGGSGLLQETQYF	TGTGCCAGCAGCGCCCGGGGGGGTGGTAGCGGTCTACTCCAAGAGACCCAGTACTTC
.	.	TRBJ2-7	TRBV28	CASSRISYEQYF	TGTGCCAGCAGTCGGATCTCCTACGAGCAGTACTTC
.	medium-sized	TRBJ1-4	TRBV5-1	CASRGTDFGDEKLFF	TGCGCCAGCAGGGGTACAGATTTTGGAGACGAAAAACTGTTTTTT
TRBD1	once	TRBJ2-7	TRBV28	CASSLTGGLPYEQYF	TGTGCCAGCAGCCTCACAGGGGGACTCCCCTACGAGCAGTACTTC
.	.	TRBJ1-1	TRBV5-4	CASSLIASGNTEAFF	TGTGCCAGCAGCCTAATCGCATCAGGGAACACTGAAGCTTTCTTT
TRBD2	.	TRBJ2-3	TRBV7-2	CASSLRLAGLPDTQYF	TGTGCCAGCAGCTTACGACTAGCGGGGCTACCAGATACGCAGTATTTT
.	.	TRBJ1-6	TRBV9	CASSVGPGETNSPLHF	TGTGCCAGCAGCGTTGGGCCAGGGGAAACTAATTCACCCCTCCACTTT
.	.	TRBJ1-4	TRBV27	CASRPGFDEKLFF	TGTGCCAGCAGACCGGGCTTTGATGAAAAACTGTTTTTT
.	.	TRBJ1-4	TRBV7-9	CASSQQSTNEKLFF	TGTGCCAGCAGCCAACAATCAACTAATGAAAAACTGTTTTTT
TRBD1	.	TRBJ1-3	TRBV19	CASSQQGTGNTIYF	TGTGCCAGTAGCCAACAGGGGACTGGAAACACCATATATTTT
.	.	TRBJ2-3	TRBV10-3	CAISEYPGTDTQYF	TGTGCCATCAGTGAATATCCGGGCACAGATACGCAGTATTTT
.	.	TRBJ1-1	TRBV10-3	CAISESGRVLTEAFF	TGTGCCATCAGTGAGTCGGGCAGGGTTTTGACTGAAGCTTTCTTT
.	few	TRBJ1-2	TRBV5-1	CASSFDSVGGYTF	TGCGCCAGCAGCTTCGACAGTGTCGGTGGCTACACCTTC
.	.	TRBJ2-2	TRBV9	CASSLRGTGELFF	TGTGCCAGCAGCTTGAGGGGGACCGGGGAGCTGTTTTTT
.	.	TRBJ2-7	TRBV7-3	CASSLTRWGTTYYEQYF	TGTGCCAGCAGCTTAACGAGGTGGGGTACGACTTACTACGAGCAGTACTTC
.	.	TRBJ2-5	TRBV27	CASRTTYQETQYF	TGTGCCAGCAGGACAACGTACCAAGAGACCCAGTACTTC
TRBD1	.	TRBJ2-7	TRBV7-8	CASSSQRTGGTYEQYF	TGTGCCAGCAGCTCCCAGCGTACAGGGGGCACCTACGAGCAGTACTTC
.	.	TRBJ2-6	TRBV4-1	CASSYLYRTDSGANVLTF	TGCGCCAGCAGCTACTTGTACAGGACGGACTCTGGGGCCAACGTCCTGACTTTC
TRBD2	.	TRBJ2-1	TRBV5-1	CASSPGLAGNWVNEQFF	TGCGCCAGCAGCCCGGGACTAGCGGGAAATTGGGTCAATGAGCAGTTCTTC
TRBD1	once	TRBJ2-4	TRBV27	CASTGGNIQYF	TGTGCCAGCACAGGGGGAAACATTCAGTACTTC
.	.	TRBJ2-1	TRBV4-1	CASSPPFPTTGNEQFF	TGCGCCAGCAGCCCTCCTTTTCCTACGACGGGCAATGAGCAGTTCTTC
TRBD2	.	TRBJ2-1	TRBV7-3	CASSSRPQLAGENEQFF	TGTGCCAGCAGCTCCCGCCCCCAACTAGCGGGAGAGAATGAGCAGTTCTTC
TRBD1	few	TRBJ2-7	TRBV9	CASSARTGHTDEQYF	TGTGCCAGCAGCGCCCGGACAGGCCACACCGACGAGCAGTACTTC
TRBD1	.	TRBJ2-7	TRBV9	CASSVDEGDRGHEQYF	TGTGCCAGCAGCGTAGATGAGGGGGACAGGGGCCACGAGCAGTACTTC
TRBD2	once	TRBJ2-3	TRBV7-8	CASSAQTAGGATGTDTQYF	TGTGCCAGCAGCGCCCAGACAGCGGGGGGGGCTACAGGCACAGATACGCAGTATTTT
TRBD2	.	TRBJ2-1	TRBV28	CASSFSGGTYNEQFF	TGTGCCAGCAGTTTCAGCGGGGGGACGTACAATGAGCAGTTCTTC
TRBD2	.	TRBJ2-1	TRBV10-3	CAISRGTSGTRKSSYNEQFF	TGTGCCATCAGCAGGGGGACTAGCGGGACGAGGAAAAGCTCCTACAATGAGCAGTTCTTC
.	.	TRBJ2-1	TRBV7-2	CASSSRGGDYNEQFF	TGTGCCAGCAGCTCCAGAGGGGGGGATTACAATGAGCAGTTCTTC
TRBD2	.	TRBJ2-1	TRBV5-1	CASSLGVGTSGRINEQFF	TGCGCCAGCAGCTTGGGCGTTGGGACTAGCGGGAGGATAAATGAGCAGTTCTTC
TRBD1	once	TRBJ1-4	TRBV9	CASSTGQDWSEKLFF	TGTGCCAGCAGCACGGGACAGGACTGGTCTGAAAAACTGTTTTTT
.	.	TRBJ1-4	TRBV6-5	CASSLDATNEKLFF	TGTGCCAGCAGTTTAGATGCAACTAATGAAAAACTGTTTTTT
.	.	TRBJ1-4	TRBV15	CATSAGPTPTNEKLFF	TGTGCCACCAGCGCCGGACCCACCCCAACTAATGAAAAACTGTTTTTT
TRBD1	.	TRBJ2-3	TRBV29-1	CSISGTGQDTQYF	TGCAGCATTTCCGGGACAGGGCAAGATACGCAGTATTTT
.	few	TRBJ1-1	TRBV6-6	CASSYSGSTTEAFF	TGTGCCAGCAGTTATTCAGGGTCGACCACTGAAGCTTTCTTT
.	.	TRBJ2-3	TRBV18	CASSPLEGSDTQYF	TGTGCCAGCTCACCACTCGAGGGTTCAGATACGCAGTATTTT
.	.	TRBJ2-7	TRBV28	CASSFRGEQYF	TGTGCCAGCAGTTTTAGAGGGGAGCAGTACTTC
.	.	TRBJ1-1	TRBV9	CASRKEGRGTEAFF	TGTGCCAGCAGGAAGGAGGGCAGGGGCACTGAAGCTTTCTTT
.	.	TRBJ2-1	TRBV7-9	CASSLVGLPDSLCEQFF	TGTGCCAGCAGCTTAGTTGGACTACCTGATTCCTTGTGTGAGCAGTTCTTC
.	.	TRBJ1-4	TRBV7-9	CASSDHRVSNEKLFF	TGTGCCAGCAGCGATCACAGGGTTTCTAATGAAAAACTGTTTTTT
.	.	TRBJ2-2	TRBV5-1	CASSLVATGGGELFF	TGCGCCAGCAGCTTGGTCGCTACCGGGGGCGGGGAGCTGTTTTTT
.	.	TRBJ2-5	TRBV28	CASSFWDLGLLGGKETQYF	TGTGCCAGCAGTTTTTGGGACTTGGGTCTTTTAGGGGGAAAGGAGACCCAGTACTTC
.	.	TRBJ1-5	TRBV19	CASSIDGAHSNQPQHF	TGTGCCAGTAGTATAGATGGCGCCCATAGCAATCAGCCCCAGCATTTT
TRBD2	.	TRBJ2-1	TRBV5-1	CASSLGLAGDNEQFF	TGCGCCAGCAGCTTGGGACTAGCGGGGGACAATGAGCAGTTCTTC
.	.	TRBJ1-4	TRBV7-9	CASSLAGHLNEKLFF	TGTGCCAGCAGCTTAGCGGGACATCTTAATGAAAAACTGTTTTTT
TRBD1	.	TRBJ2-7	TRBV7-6	CASSLGQGGEQYF	TGTGCCAGCAGCTTAGGACAGGGTGGAGAGCAGTACTTC